The following is a TCR beta chain sequence with its context. Its cognate antigen is unknown. This record belongs to a study of T cell responses to AZD1222 COVID-19 vaccine. The germline V and J ends were trimmed by 8 bases and 8 bases, with 18 bases remaining between them. Germline lookup yields CDR1 KGHSY and CDR2 FQNENV. CDR3 size: 13 residues. Study findings and constraints: Among the donors, most were white British and more were female, and clonal diversity was possibly underestimated.

TCRdb's table, derived via immunoSEQ multiplex PCR, lists solely in-frame clones and lacks some. Of under 95,000 clones listed, about 92% were seen once; the top ten hold 2.5% to 3.5%. Sequences were derived from peripheral blood, sampled on day 0 of AZD1222 vaccination. This TCR derives from an adult in good health. The chain combines TRBV16 with TRBJ1-2; D possibly corresponds to TRBD1 (5 bases). DNA of the CDR3: TGTGCCAGCGAGACAGTAAAGGATGACGGCTACACCTTC. This translates into CASETVKDDGYTF.